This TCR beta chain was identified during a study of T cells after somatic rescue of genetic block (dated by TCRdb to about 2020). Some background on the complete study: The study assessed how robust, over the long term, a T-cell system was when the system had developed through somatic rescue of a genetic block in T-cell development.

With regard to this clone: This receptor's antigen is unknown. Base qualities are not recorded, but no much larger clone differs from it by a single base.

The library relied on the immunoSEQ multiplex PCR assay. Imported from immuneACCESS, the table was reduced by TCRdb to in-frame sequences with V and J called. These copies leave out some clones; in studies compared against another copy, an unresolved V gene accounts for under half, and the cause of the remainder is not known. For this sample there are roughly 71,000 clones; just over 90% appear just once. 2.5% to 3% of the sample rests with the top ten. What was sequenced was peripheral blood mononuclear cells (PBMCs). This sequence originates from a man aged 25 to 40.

The CDR3 protein is CASSEARPLPYEQYF. In nucleotide form, the sequence is TGTGCCAGCAGTGAAGCGCGGCCGCTCCCTTACGAGCAGTACTTC. Here the chain combines TRBV2 and TRBJ2-7, with the D gene not confidently named. Between the V and J ends, shortened by 0 bases and 4 bases respectively, the junction contains 13 bases. Counted from cysteine to phenylalanine, this CDR3 has 15 amino acids. Only the CDR3 region is kept as DNA, spanning 45 bases read in frame from base 1. Sequences SNHLY (CDR1) and FYNNEI (CDR2) are obtained from the germline V gene.